The next 27 T cell receptor beta chains were all read from a single sample in a study of blood T cell repertoires in COVID-19. TCRdb's table, derived via immunoSEQ multiplex PCR, lists solely in-frame clones and lacks some. The sample lists about 200,000 clones; about 85% were seen once. The sequenced sample consisted of peripheral blood. These receptors were collected from a man aged 60-69 years with active or convalescent COVID-19.

J is TRBJ2-7 and V is TRBV19; no clear D gene. Germline V CDR1 and CDR2: LNHDA, SQIVND (reference sequence). The CDR3 has 13 residues. V lost 5 bases to trimming and J lost 1 base, with 9 bases between them. CDR3 residues: CASSVGQSYEQYF. Here the CDR3 DNA reads TGTGCCAGTAGTGTAGGTCAGTCCTACGAGCAGTACTTC.

The gene calls are TRBV6-5 and TRBJ2-5; possible D gene TRBD1, 5 bases. This CDR3 comprises 14 residues. Germline assignment: CDR1 MNHEY and CDR2 SVGAGI. Between the trimmed V and J ends, which lost 6 bases and 5 bases, there was a span of 16 bases. DNA for the CDR3: TGTGCCAGCAGGAGGACATCTGGGCGGGAGACCCAGTACTTC. Translation: CASRRTSGRETQYF.

The chain combines TRBV12-3 or TRBV12-4 with TRBJ2-4, with a weak D call TRBD1 (6 bases). V lost 2 bases, J lost 7 bases, and 9 bases lay in between. This CDR3 spans 13 amino acids. The CDR3, as DNA: TGTGCCAGCAGTTTAATGAGGGGGAACATTCAGTACTTC. This codes for CASSLMRGNIQYF.

V usage is TRBV12-3 or TRBV12-4 and J usage is TRBJ1-3; D perhaps matches TRBD1 (5 bases). V lost 6 bases and J 6 bases, leaving 9 bases between the germline ends. There are 12 residues in the CDR3. This CDR3 reads CASSFRVNTIYF. The CDR3 DNA reads as TGTGCCAGCAGCTTCAGGGTAAACACCATATATTTT.

The chain carries TRBV15 and TRBJ1-2, with TRBD1 as a possible D gene (6 bases). V shed 0 bases and J shed 4 bases, with 9 bases lying between them. CDR3 length: 14 amino acids. Germline loops: CDR1 LNHNV, CDR2 YYDKDF (reference sequence). For the CDR3, the DNA is TGTGCCACCAGCAGAGATCGGGGGGCCTATGGCTACACCTTC. It specifies CATSRDRGAYGYTF. The entire variable domain, with the rest obtained from reference TRBV15 and TRBJ1-2, is as follows: DAMVIQNPRYQVTQFGKPVTLSCSQTLNHNVMYWYQQKSSQAPKLLFHYYDKDFNNEADTPDNFQSRRPNTSFCFLDIRSPGLGDTAMYLCATSRDRGAYGYTFGSGTRLTVV.

V is TRBV12-5 and J is TRBJ1-4; TRBD1 agrees at 7 bases. Germline V gene sequence: CDR1 LGHNT, CDR2 FRNRAP. CDR3 length equals 17 residues. Unmatched junction bases numbered 11, after V lost 4 bases and J lost 3 bases. The CDR3 DNA is TGTGCTAGTGGTTACCCTGCGCGGGGACAGTCTAATGAAAAACTGTTTTTT. It specifies CASGYPARGQSNEKLFF.

This chain uses TRBV2 with TRBJ1-2; D not certain. The CDR3 runs to 13 residues. Trimming cost V 5 bases and J 0 bases, with 7 bases left between them. Per germline, CDR1 SNHLY and CDR2 FYNNEI. CDR3 bases: TGTGCCAGCAGTCTCCTCGCTAACTATGGCTACACCTTC. It encodes CASSLLANYGYTF.

V and J are TRBV29-1 and TRBJ2-7; 8 bases fit TRBD2. The CDR3 runs 13 residues. Germline CDR1 SQVTM, CDR2 ANQGSEA. J lost 4 bases, V lost 5 bases, and 7 bases had no gene match. The CDR3: CSVKLLADYEQYF. Written as DNA, the CDR3 is TGCAGCGTTAAGTTACTAGCGGATTACGAGCAGTACTTC.

The chain employs TRBV4-2 and TRBJ1-2; 8 nucleotides agree with TRBD1. The CDR3 runs to 13 residues. Per the germline V gene, CDR1 is LGHNA and CDR2 is YNFKEQ. V dropped 6 bases and J dropped 7; count of bases not matched to a gene: 7. CDR3 nucleotides: TGTGCCAGCAGTGCAATCGACAGGGGTGGCTACACCTTC. Translating gives CASSAIDRGGYTF.

This chain connects TRBV28 to TRBJ1-2; D is ambiguous. CDR3 length equals 15 residues. The V and J ends lost 6 bases and 4 bases respectively, with 18 bases between them. CDR1 MDHEN and CDR2 SYDVKM come from the germline V gene. CDR3 sequence reads: CASSVLQPGGYGYTF. CDR3 sequence (DNA): TGTGCCAGCAGCGTCCTTCAACCAGGTGGCTATGGCTACACCTTC.

Comment on this clone: Other DNA sequences in the sample encode the same CDR3. The chain carries TRBV2 and TRBJ2-3; 9 nucleotides agree with TRBD2. This CDR3 is 14 amino acids long. Unmatched junction bases numbered 4, after V lost 9 bases and J lost 0 bases. From germline, CDR1 is SNHLY and CDR2 FYNNEI. This chain's CDR3 is CASRLAGSTDTQYF. The CDR3 DNA follows: TGTGCCAGTAGGCTAGCGGGGAGCACAGATACGCAGTATTTT.

V gene TRBV15 combines with J gene TRBJ1-2; the D is unclear. The CDR3 loop spans 14 amino acids. V was clipped by 1 base and J by 2 bases, with 8 bases between them. Germline loops: CDR1 LNHNV, CDR2 YYDKDF (reference sequence). The CDR3 loop reads CATSRGQANYGYTF. The CDR3 coding sequence is TGTGCCACCAGCAGAGGTCAGGCGAACTATGGCTACACCTTC.

The chain couples TRBV21-1 to TRBJ2-1; TRBD2 reflects the table's D call only, with no check against the DNA. TRBV21-1 is flagged as a pseudogene. The CDR3 is 18 residues long. CDR3 in amino acids: CASTLGRRGPSINNEQFF. The DNA for the CDR3 is TGTGCCAGCACCCTAGGGAGACGCGGGCCATCTATAAACAATGAGCAGTTCTTC.

This chain joins TRBV6-4 and TRBJ1-5; 8 nucleotides align to TRBD1. The CDR3 covers 15 residues. CDR1 and CDR2 (germline): MRHNA, SNTAGT. Losses at the gene ends were 3 bases for V and 5 bases for J; bases not matched to a gene: 6. DNA of the CDR3: TGTGCCAGCAGTGAAAGGACAGGGAAGTATCAGCCCCAGCATTTT. This gives the protein CASSERTGKYQPQHF.

The chain couples TRBV5-1 to TRBJ2-5, with D possibly matching TRBD2 (6 bases). Trimming pared 2 bases from V and 4 bases from J, leaving 9 bases between. The CDR3 is 13 amino acids. Germline V gives CDR1 SGHRS, CDR2 YFSETQ. The CDR3 DNA is TGCGCCAGCAGCTTCAGTAGCGGAGAGACCCAGTACTTC. Protein: CASSFSSGETQYF. The variable domain in full, completed from reference TRBV5-1 and TRBJ2-5, reads KAGVTQTPRYLIKTRGQQVTLSCSPISGHRSVSWYQQTPGQGLQFLFEYFSETQRNKGNFPGRFSGRQFSNSRSEMNVSTLELGDSALYLCASSFSSGETQYFGPGTRLLVL.

The V call is TRBV7-8, the J call TRBJ1-2, with 8 bases fitting TRBD1. This CDR3 spans 18 amino acids. Trimming at V came to 0 bases and at J to 4 bases, leaving 13 bases not matched to a gene. Germline CDR1 is SGHVS and CDR2 is FQNEAQ. CDR3 protein: CASSLAGTGLLRGYGYTF. The CDR3 DNA sequence: TGTGCCAGCAGCTTAGCCGGGACAGGCCTACTTCGGGGCTATGGCTACACCTTC.

This chain uses TRBV19 with TRBJ1-5, with 9 bases identical to TRBD1. V dropped 4 bases and J dropped 4; count of bases not matched to a gene: 5. Germline CDR1 LNHDA, CDR2 SQIVND (reference sequence). CDR3 length: 15 amino acids. The CDR3 DNA reads as TGTGCCAGTAGTAGGGACAGGGAGGGTAATCAGCCCCAGCATTTT. This translates into CASSRDREGNQPQHF.

This clone came up a few times. The chain is built from TRBV6-5 and TRBJ2-1; tentative D call: TRBD2 (6 bases). V lost 6 bases and J 0 bases, leaving 12 bases between the germline ends. CDR1 and CDR2 from the germline V gene are MNHEY and SVGAGI. The CDR3 runs 15 residues. The CDR3 region has the DNA TGTGCCAGCAGGCCTCTAGCGTCCTCCTACAATGAGCAGTTCTTC. Its protein product is CASRPLASSYNEQFF.

The sample holds one count of this clone. V gene TRBV29-1 combines with J gene TRBJ2-2; 9 nucleotides agree with TRBD1. Germline V gene data show CDR1 as SQVTM and CDR2 as ANQGSEA. Germline trimming cut 7 bases from V and 5 bases from J; bases unmatched to any gene: 5. The CDR3 spans 13 residues. The CDR3 spells CSAGQGRTGELFF. The CDR3 DNA follows: TGCAGCGCCGGACAGGGGAGAACCGGGGAGCTGTTTTTT.

The chain recombines TRBV29-1 with TRBJ1-1, with D perhaps matching TRBD1 (5 bases). The CDR3 is 14 residues long. Germline lookup yields CDR1 SQVTM and CDR2 ANQGSEA. The V and J ends lost 0 bases and 1 base respectively, with 9 bases between them. The CDR3 region has the DNA TGCAGCGTTGAAGATCACGGGGGGAACACTGAAGCTTTCTTT. Translating it yields CSVEDHGGNTEAFF.

This clone came up a few times. The chain carries TRBV3-1 (or the pseudogene TRBV3-2) and TRBJ1-1; no clear D. The CDR3 sequence is 13 residues long. Germline assignment: CDR1 LGHDT and CDR2 YNNKEL (reference sequence). Trimming took 6 bases from V and 5 from J, leaving 13 bases between them. CDR3 bases: TGTGCCAGCAGACTTGAACAGAAAACTGAAGCTTTCTTT. Its translation: CASRLEQKTEAFF.

The chain recombines TRBV5-1 with TRBJ1-1, with D uncertain. This CDR3 comprises 17 residues. Germline V CDR1 and CDR2: SGHRS, YFSETQ. V lost 0 bases, J lost 0 bases, and 15 bases lay in between. The CDR3 is CASSLAIGVDLNTEAFF. DNA of the CDR3: TGCGCCAGCAGCTTGGCGATCGGGGTAGATCTGAACACTGAAGCTTTCTTT.

The chain uses TRBV11-2 and TRBJ1-2; D remains unclear. CDR3 length: 14 residues. The V end was cut by 0 bases, the J end by 3 bases, with 8 bases between. Per germline, CDR1 SGHAT and CDR2 FQNNGV. CDR3 nucleotide sequence: TGTGCCAGCAGCTTAGAGTCATCCCACTATGGCTACACCTTC. The encoded protein is CASSLESSHYGYTF.

The gene calls are TRBV5-1 and TRBJ1-1; the D gene is possibly TRBD1 (6 bases). This CDR3 comprises 14 residues. V lost 6 bases and J 0 bases, leaving 12 bases between the germline ends. Germline assignment: CDR1 SGHRS and CDR2 YFSETQ. In DNA form, the CDR3 reads TGCGCCAGCACCCCCACAGGGATGAACACTGAAGCTTTCTTT. Protein: CASTPTGMNTEAFF. Combining the CDR3 with reference TRBV5-1 and TRBJ1-1 gives the whole variable domain KAGVTQTPRYLIKTRGQQVTLSCSPISGHRSVSWYQQTPGQGLQFLFEYFSETQRNKGNFPGRFSGRQFSNSRSEMNVSTLELGDSALYLCASTPTGMNTEAFFGQGTRLTVV.

The rearrangement uses TRBV14 and TRBJ2-1, with 8 bases aligning to TRBD1. From germline, CDR1 is SGHDN and CDR2 FVKESK. Trimming removed 6 bases from V and 10 bases from J; junction bases left unmatched: 14. CDR3 size: 15 residues. Written as DNA, the CDR3 is TGTGCCAGCAGTCCGCAGGGGGCGCGTTTTTACGAGCAGTTCTTC. Translating gives CASSPQGARFYEQFF.

The chain recombines TRBV5-1 with TRBJ2-7; the D gene is possibly TRBD2 (6 bases). CDR3 length equals 15 residues. Germline CDR1 is SGHRS and CDR2 is YFSETQ. V was trimmed by 0 bases and J by 2 bases, leaving 12 bases between them. CDR3 amino acids: CASSLARGGTYEQYF. The DNA for the CDR3 is TGCGCCAGCAGCTTGGCGAGGGGCGGGACCTACGAGCAGTACTTC.

CDR3 sequence: CASIPGGGADHNEQFF. The CDR3 DNA follows: TGCGCCAGCATACCGGGCGGGGGGGCCGACCACAATGAGCAGTTCTTC. The chain links TRBV5-1 to TRBJ2-1, with 9 bases lining up with TRBD2. The CDR3 runs to 16 residues. Germline assignment: CDR1 SGHRS and CDR2 YFSETQ. The junction had 12 bases not matched to a gene; V was cut back by 6 bases and J by 5 bases. Together with reference TRBV5-1 and TRBJ2-1, the CDR3 gives the full variable domain: KAGVTQTPRYLIKTRGQQVTLSCSPISGHRSVSWYQQTPGQGLQFLFEYFSETQRNKGNFPGRFSGRQFSNSRSEMNVSTLELGDSALYLCASIPGGGADHNEQFFGPGTRLTVL.